These T cell receptor beta chains were read from a single sample in a study of cytomegalovirus exposure and HLA in healthy donors. Sequenced by immunoSEQ multiplex PCR; TCRdb stores in-frame clones only, minus some. The sample yields over 200,000 clones, approximately 90% seen once. The sequenced sample was PBMCs. These receptors came from a woman aged 18-29 years in good health and CMV-seronegative. Each CDR3 is given without its conserved first and last residue. Fields, in order: J gene, V gene, CDR3 protein.

TRBJ2-7,TRBV7-2,ASSLGNRATYEQY
TRBJ1-1,TRBV5-1,ASKQTAFTEAF
TRBJ2-7,TRBV4-3,ASSQDRYEQY
TRBJ2-1,TRBV9,ASSGGLAGGYNEQF
TRBJ2-5,TRBV4-3,ASSQAFGLGLRETQY
TRBJ2-7,TRBV2,ATSPGTRFYEQY
TRBJ2-1,TRBV7-3,ASSLRGGSSYNEQF
TRBJ2-7,TRBV19,ASSRDRGDEQY
TRBJ2-3,TRBV15,ATSRGRGSRADTQY
TRBJ2-7,TRBV6-5,ASSYSSGFAYEQY
TRBJ1-6,TRBV18,ASSTGQLNSPLH
TRBJ2-7,TRBV4-1,ASSPGDRDYEQY
TRBJ1-4,TRBV2,ASTWTGPGEKLF
TRBJ2-5,TRBV7-2,ASSSQVAGEETQY
TRBJ2-3,TRBV4-3,ASSQVPLAGNTDTQY
TRBJ2-7,TRBV4-1,ASSPRDSYEQY
TRBJ2-7,TRBV7-2,ASSKGLAGGPYEQY
TRBJ2-7,TRBV7-6,ASINLPPEGGYEQY
TRBJ2-5,TRBV6-5,ASRLSGGRETQY
TRBJ2-6,TRBV7-3,ASSPFPGANVLT
TRBJ1-3,TRBV19,ASTETGFGNTIY
TRBJ2-3,TRBV27,ASSFERGTTDTQY
TRBJ1-1,TRBV6-5,ASSYSRQINTEAF
TRBJ2-7,TRBV5-6,ASSAGTGGEQY
TRBJ2-1,TRBV19,ASSLLATNEQF
TRBJ2-1,TRBV7-6,ASSFGTLGNEQF
TRBJ2-2,TRBV2,ASSPRVGSSGGTGELF
TRBJ1-5,TRBV7-2,ASSFNSNQPQH
TRBJ1-2,TRBV19,ASKETGLGYGYT
TRBJ2-7,TRBV6-5,ASSYSGGRVYEQY
TRBJ1-2,TRBV6-5,ASARDFYGYT
TRBJ1-5,TRBV9,ASSTGGQSSNQPQH
TRBJ1-3,TRBV25-1,ASSPDRGGNTIY
TRBJ2-1,TRBV27,ASSFTSGGSPNNEQF
TRBJ1-6,TRBV9,ASSAIDSNSPLH
TRBJ2-7,TRBV6-5,ASSSPGGVSYEQY
TRBJ2-5,TRBV20-1,SAQSGETQY
TRBJ2-1,TRBV10-2,ASSDSSSYNEQF
TRBJ2-5,TRBV27,ASSLREDRAQY